This T cell receptor beta chain was identified during a study of cytomegalovirus exposure and HLA in healthy donors. The study, taken as a whole, reports: One cluster of highly shared sequence variants probably arose as a sequencing artifact. The majority of CMV-associated TCR beta chains were reported as apparently HLA-restricted in a later analysis.

Details on this clone: Its antigen is not known.

The primer mix had 60 Vbeta and 13 Jbeta primers. Clones were read by immunoSEQ multiplex PCR, and TCRdb kept only the in-frame ones, dropping some. The data contain 95,000 to 150,000 clones, over 75% of them singletons. Unmatched junction bases numbered 5, after V lost 5 bases and J lost 4 bases. The CDR3 covers 14 residues. From germline, CDR1 is MNHNS and CDR2 SASEGT. This chain joins TRBV6-1 and TRBJ2-7; 10 bases fit TRBD2. The sequence was obtained from a man aged 18 to 30 in good health and CMV-seropositive. The sample comprised PBMCs. CDR3 DNA: TGTGCCAGCAGTATAACTAGCGGGACGTACGAGCAGTACTTC. Its protein product is CASSITSGTYEQYF.